Listed here are 31 T cell receptor beta chains from one sample, sequenced in a study of PD-1 blockade in classical Hodgkin lymphoma. TCRdb keeps only in-frame clones here, not all; method: immunoSEQ multiplex PCR. The table shows fewer than 4,500 clones, with approximately 72% occurring only once. Every patient relapsed after autologous stem cell transplantation, and brentuximab vedotin exposure varied. Sample: peripheral blood mononuclear cells (PBMCs), taken before the second cycle of nivolumab. The receptors originated from a human donor with classical Hodgkin lymphoma.

This clone has a handful of counts. This chain connects TRBV7-3 to TRBJ2-5; D is possibly TRBD2 (5 bases). Germline CDR1 reads SGHTA; CDR2 reads FQGTGA. Trimming took 3 bases from V and 1 from J, leaving 12 bases between them. This CDR3 spans 15 amino acids. CDR3 nucleotides: TGTGCCAGCAGCTTGGTTGCGGGCATCCAAGAGACCCAGTACTTC. Residues: CASSLVAGIQETQYF.

This clone was seen only once. The DNA of the CDR3 is TGCGGCCGCATCGGATCTAGCGGGAGGGGCCCCTACAATGAGCAGTTCTTC. Protein: CGRIGSSGRGPYNEQFF. The chain couples TRBV10-1 to TRBJ2-1; 12 bases agree with TRBD2. Germline V gene lookup returns CDR1 WNHNN and CDR2 SYGVQD (reference sequence). This CDR3 comprises 17 residues.

About this clone: The junction and the germline gene differ at one end; a read error may be behind it. V usage is TRBV10-1 and J usage is TRBJ1-5; D gene unclear. CDR3 length: 13 residues. Germline values: CDR1 WNHNN, CDR2 SYGVQD (reference sequence). The CDR3 coding sequence is TGTGCCAGCTCTATGCGACCGGATCAGCCCCAGCATTTT. As protein: CASSMRPDQPQHF.

The rearrangement uses TRBV5-1 and TRBJ2-5; TRBD2 might be the D (7 bases). The CDR3 is 14 residues long. Germline V CDR1 and CDR2: SGHRS, YFSETQ. Trimming removed 0 bases at V and 7 bases at J, with 13 bases between. The chain's CDR3 is CASSLAQGGGTQYF. The CDR3 DNA sequence: TGCGCCAGCAGCTTGGCCCAGGGAGGGGGGACCCAGTACTTC.

V usage is TRBV6-1 and J usage is TRBJ2-7, with 7 bases that match TRBD2. Looked up from germline, CDR1 is MNHNS and CDR2 is SASEGT. The V segment lost 6 bases and the J segment 4 bases; nucleotides outside the gene matches: 6. The CDR3 runs 13 residues. The CDR3 DNA reads TGTGCCAGCAGGGTATGGGGGGGGTACGAGCAGTACTTC. Its translation: CASRVWGGYEQYF.

This clone has only a few counts. The chain is built from TRBV4-2 and TRBJ2-2; 7 nucleotides align to TRBD2. In germline, CDR1 is LGHNA, CDR2 YNFKEQ. The CDR3 is 21 residues long. Trimming cost V 0 bases and J 6 bases; bases outside gene matches: 22. CDR3 DNA: TGTGCCAGCAGCCAAGATCGGGGGGTCCTAACCGTGTTAAGGAGGGCCGGGGAGCTGTTTTTT. Translation gives CASSQDRGVLTVLRRAGELFF.

This chain joins TRBV4-2 and TRBJ1-3, with 12 bases aligning to TRBD1. Germline values: CDR1 LGHNA, CDR2 YNFKEQ. With V trimmed by 1 base and J by 1 base, 11 bases remained unmatched. There are 20 residues in the CDR3. The CDR3 DNA follows: TGTGCCAGCAGCCAAGGTTTCCGGGACAGGGGGCGCAAGTCTGGAAACACCATATATTTT. Its translation: CASSQGFRDRGRKSGNTIYF.

This clone showed up just a few times. V and J are TRBV25-1 and TRBJ2-7; D call uncertain. V lost 3 bases, J lost 1 base, and 13 bases lay in between. This CDR3 has 15 residues. Germline V gives CDR1 MGHDK, CDR2 SYGVNS. The CDR3: CASSDPRALSYEQYF. CDR3 nucleotide sequence: TGTGCCAGCAGTGACCCCCGGGCCCTATCCTACGAGCAGTACTTC.

J is TRBJ1-1 and V is TRBV6-6; 8 nucleotides align to TRBD1. Germline assignment: CDR1 MNHNY and CDR2 SVGAGI (reference sequence). The V and J ends lost 5 bases and 11 bases, in that order; junction bases with no gene match: 10. The CDR3 covers 13 residues. In nucleotides, the CDR3 is TGTGCCAGCAGTAGAGACAGGGGCGGGGTGGCTTTCTTT. This codes for CASSRDRGGVAFF.

This clone was observed a handful of times. This sequence joins TRBV6-5 and TRBJ2-1; 11 bases are a match to TRBD2. V lost 6 bases and J lost 5; bases outside the gene matches: 6. The CDR3 has 15 amino acids. CDR1 and CDR2 from the germline V gene are MNHEY and SVGAGI. CDR3: CASSMGLAVNNEQFF. The CDR3, as DNA: TGTGCCAGCAGCATGGGACTAGCGGTGAACAATGAGCAGTTCTTC.

This clone was counted only a few times. The chain uses TRBV29-1 and TRBJ2-1; D gene ambiguous. Trimming removed 3 bases at V and 8 bases at J, with 5 bases between. Germline V lookup: CDR1 SQVTM, CDR2 ANQGSEA. The length of the CDR3 is 10 residues. The CDR3 DNA reads TGCAGCGTTGAGAGATATGAGCAGTTCTTC. As protein: CSVERYEQFF.

The chain carries TRBV7-2 and TRBJ2-2, with a tentative D call TRBD1 (5 bases). Per germline, CDR1 SGHTA and CDR2 FQGNSA. The CDR3 runs 15 residues. V gave up 3 bases and J gave up 1 base, with 9 bases separating them. In DNA form, the CDR3 reads TGTGCCAGCAGCTTGCGTAGGGGGAACACCGGGGAGCTGTTTTTT. Its protein is CASSLRRGNTGELFF.

The rearrangement joins TRBV30 to TRBJ1-5, with D maybe TRBD1 (5 bases). Between the trimmed V and J ends, which lost 0 bases and 5 bases, there was a span of 11 bases. The germline CDR1 and CDR2 sequences are GTSNPN and SVGIG (reference sequence). The CDR3 contains 14 residues. The DNA for the CDR3 is TGTGCCTGGAGTGTACTAGGGGCGGATCAGCCCCAGCATTTT. Translating it yields CAWSVLGADQPQHF. Filled out from reference TRBV30 and TRBJ1-5, the complete variable domain reads SQTIHQWPATLVQPVGSPLSLECTVEGTSNPNLYWYRQAAGRGLQLLFYSVGIGQISSEVPQNLSASRPQDRQFILSSKKLLLSDSGFYLCAWSVLGADQPQHFGDGTRLSIL.

The chain uses TRBV6-1 and TRBJ2-7, with D tentatively TRBD1 or TRBD2 (6 bases each). Per the germline V gene, CDR1 is MNHNS and CDR2 is SASEGT. The CDR3 consists of 12 residues. V was pared by 10 bases and J by 2 bases, with 12 bases between. The CDR3 nucleotides read TGTGCCATCCGGGGGCCTACCTACGAGCAGTACTTC. It is translated as CAIRGPTYEQYF.

The CDR3 here is CASSQPGQCNQPQHF. The CDR3 DNA sequence: TGCGCCAGCAGTCAACCAGGACAGTGCAATCAGCCCCAGCATTTT. This chain links TRBV23-1 with TRBJ1-5; tentatively, D is TRBD1 (6 bases). TRBV23-1 is assigned to the ORF class and has an uncertain function. CDR3 length equals 15 residues. Trimming removed 2 bases at V and 2 bases at J, with 10 bases between.

This chain joins TRBV5-1 and TRBJ2-5, with 8 nucleotides matching TRBD2. V was pared by 2 bases and J by 1 base, with 1 base of the junction left unmatched. CDR1 is SGHRS and CDR2 is YFSETQ in the germline V gene. This CDR3 contains 14 residues. This chain's CDR3 is CASSLTSGQETQYF. DNA for the CDR3: TGCGCCAGCAGCTTAACTAGCGGCCAAGAGACCCAGTACTTC.

This clone has a single count. The chain links TRBV5-1 to TRBJ2-5; D gene unclear. The CDR3 is 14 amino acids. The germline gives CDR1 SGHRS, CDR2 YFSETQ. V dropped 1 base and J dropped 4 bases, with 11 bases sitting between them. The CDR3, as DNA: TGCGCCAGCAGCTTGCAGGAGACCCGAGAGACCCAGTACTTC. This sequence encodes CASSLQETRETQYF. Full variable domain (missing parts from reference TRBV5-1 and TRBJ2-5): KAGVTQTPRYLIKTRGQQVTLSCSPISGHRSVSWYQQTPGQGLQFLFEYFSETQRNKGNFPGRFSGRQFSNSRSEMNVSTLELGDSALYLCASSLQETRETQYFGPGTRLLVL.

V and J are TRBV2 and TRBJ2-1, with 10 nucleotides matching TRBD2. The CDR3 contains 15 residues. The V segment lost 3 bases and the J segment 2 bases; nucleotides outside the gene matches: 1. The germline gives CDR1 SNHLY, CDR2 FYNNEI. The CDR3 region is CASSDGLAAYNEQFF. In DNA, the CDR3 is TGTGCCAGCAGTGACGGACTAGCGGCCTACAATGAGCAGTTCTTC.

CDR3: CASSYSGGTKVFF. The CDR3 DNA reads as TGTGCCAGCAGTTACTCGGGCGGGACTAAAGTGTTCTTC. V and J are TRBV6-5 and TRBJ2-1, with TRBD2 matching 7 bases. CDR1 and CDR2 (germline): MNHEY, SVGAGI. The CDR3 covers 13 residues. V gave up 0 bases and J gave up 15 bases; unmatched junction bases: 8.

The chain links TRBV27 to TRBJ1-1, with 9 bases aligning to TRBD1. Germline values: CDR1 MNHEY, CDR2 SMNVEV (reference sequence). V shed 3 bases and J 4 bases; nucleotides not matched to a gene: 12. CDR3 size: 17 residues. In DNA, the CDR3 is TGTGCCAGCAGTTTTCGCGGGACAGGGATTTTCAGCACTGAAGCTTTCTTT. It specifies CASSFRGTGIFSTEAFF.

The gene calls are TRBV6-5 and TRBJ2-5; 8 bases map to TRBD1. The V gene's germline CDR1 is MNHEY and CDR2 SVGAGI. The CDR3 has 15 residues. V shed 1 base, J shed 4 bases, and the junction held 5 bases outside the gene matches. For the CDR3, the DNA is TGTGCCAGCAGTTACTTCAGGACAGGGTCAGAGACCCAGTACTTC. Protein: CASSYFRTGSETQYF.

This clone was observed a few times. The chain joins TRBV7-2 to TRBJ2-3, with D perhaps TRBD1 or TRBD2 (6 bases each). The CDR3 contains 16 residues. V was pared by 5 bases and J by 2 bases, with 17 bases between. Looked up from germline, CDR1 is SGHTA and CDR2 is FQGNSA. CDR3 sequence: CASSPPGGRVTDTQYF. As DNA, the CDR3 is TGTGCCAGCAGCCCCCCCGGGGGCAGAGTCACAGATACGCAGTATTTT. The whole variable domain, filled in from reference TRBV7-2 and TRBJ2-3, reads GAGVSQSPSNKVTEKGKDVELRCDPISGHTALYWYRQSLGQGLEFLIYFQGNSAPDKSGLPSDRFSAERTGGSVSTLTIQRTQQEDSAVYLCASSPPGGRVTDTQYFGPGTRLTVL.

This chain joins TRBV10-1 and TRBJ2-1; D remains unclear. The germline V gene encodes CDR1 WNHNN and CDR2 SYGVQD (reference sequence). This CDR3 spans 16 amino acids. With 1 base removed from V and 0 bases from J, the gap between germline ends came to 10 bases. In nucleotides, the CDR3 is TGCGCCAGCAGTGAGTGGTTTTGGAGCTCCTACAATGAGCAGTTCTTC. This translates into CASSEWFWSSYNEQFF.

This clone was counted between two and nine times. CDR3: CAISQGGELFF. The CDR3 coding sequence is TGTGCCATCAGCCAGGGCGGGGAGCTGTTTTTT. This chain uses TRBV10-3 with TRBJ2-2, with D perhaps TRBD1 (5 bases). Trimming pared 6 bases from V and 7 bases from J, leaving 6 bases between. CDR1 and CDR2 from the germline V gene are ENHRY and SYGVKD. The CDR3 covers 11 residues.

The chain joins TRBV9 to TRBJ2-7; D is unresolved. The CDR3 is 15 residues long. V lost 0 bases to trimming and J lost 2 bases, with 12 bases between them. Germline values: CDR1 SGDLS, CDR2 YYNGEE. The CDR3 DNA is TGTGCCAGCAGCGTAGACCCGGGTCTCACCTACGAGCAGTACTTC. Translating it yields CASSVDPGLTYEQYF.

The rearrangement joins TRBV29-1 to TRBJ2-1; 8 bases map to TRBD2. The CDR3 extends over 12 amino acids. The V gene's germline CDR1 is SQVTM and CDR2 ANQGSEA. Trimming took 7 bases from V and 7 from J; bases not matched to a gene: 6. The CDR3 is CSAIRGGNEQFF. CDR3 coding DNA: TGCAGCGCGATCCGCGGGGGGAATGAGCAGTTCTTC.

The chain combines TRBV5-5 with TRBJ2-7, with D perhaps given as TRBD1 or TRBD2 (6 bases each). V lost 0 bases and J lost 12, with 16 bases in between. This CDR3 is 13 amino acids long. The germline V gene encodes CDR1 SGHKS and CDR2 YYEKEE (reference sequence). The CDR3 loop is CASSLAVGGEMYF. CDR3 DNA: TGTGCCAGCAGCTTGGCGGTGGGGGGCGAAATGTACTTC.

J is TRBJ2-1 and V is TRBV28; D gene uncertain. The germline V gene has CDR1 MDHEN and CDR2 SYDVKM. The CDR3 runs to 15 residues. V dropped 2 bases and J dropped 2 bases, with 10 bases sitting between them. Here the CDR3 DNA reads TGTGCCAGCAGTTTAATTGTAGGTACCTACAATGAGCAGTTCTTC. It translates to CASSLIVGTYNEQFF.

This clone appeared a single time. The V call is TRBV4-1, the J call TRBJ1-5; D unclear. Trimming left V 1 base short and J 3 bases short, with 10 bases between. CDR1 and CDR2 (germline): MGHRA, YSYEKL. This CDR3 contains 15 residues. CDR3 sequence (DNA): TGCGCCAGCAGCCAAGGGATCGGGAACAATCAGCCCCAGCATTTT. The encoded protein is CASSQGIGNNQPQHF.

This chain joins TRBV4-2 and TRBJ2-3, with 7 bases identical to TRBD1. Unmatched junction bases numbered 8, after V lost 4 bases and J lost 4 bases. The CDR3 has 15 residues. Germline CDR1 is LGHNA and CDR2 is YNFKEQ. The CDR3 DNA is TGTGCCAGCAGCCCCCGACAGGGAAGTGCAGATACGCAGTATTTT. This codes for CASSPRQGSADTQYF.

The chain has TRBV7-2 and TRBJ2-5; weak D call: TRBD2 (5 bases). Germline-derived CDR1 and CDR2 are SGHTA and FQGNSA. The CDR3 is 16 amino acids. Trimming left V 3 bases short and J 4 bases short, with 18 bases between. CDR3 sequence (DNA): TGTGCCAGCAGCTTCCCCGGGGTCCCCCTCCGAGAGACCCAGTACTTC. Its protein product is CASSFPGVPLRETQYF.